Following are 26 T cell receptor beta chains from one sample sequenced in a study of blood T cell repertoires in COVID-19. Assay used: immunoSEQ multiplex PCR; TCRdb lists only in-frame clones, some missing. The sample consists of about 69,000 clones, 85% of them appearing once. The sequencing input was peripheral blood. The receptors were gathered from a man older than 75 with acute or convalescent COVID-19.

CDR3 coding DNA: TGTGCCAGCAGCTTGTCGACAGGGAAAACCTACGAGCAGTACTTC. Its translation is CASSLSTGKTYEQYF. The chain is built from TRBV7-2 and TRBJ2-7; 7 positions agree with TRBD1. V lost 3 bases, J lost 2 bases, and 7 bases stayed unmatched. The CDR3 is made up of 15 amino acids. Germline V gene sequence: CDR1 SGHTA, CDR2 FQGNSA.

The genes are TRBV12-3 or TRBV12-4 and TRBJ2-7; 9 bases are a match to TRBD1. With 4 bases clipped from V and 6 bases from J, the junction kept 4 bases outside the gene matches. This CDR3 is 13 amino acids long. The CDR3 nucleotides read TGTGCCAGCAGTTGGGGACAGGGAGTCGAGCAGTACTTC. Amino acids: CASSWGQGVEQYF.

This rearrangement joins TRBV29-1 to TRBJ2-7; TRBD1 might be the D (6 bases). V lost 0 bases and J lost 1, with 10 bases in between. CDR1 is SQVTM, CDR2 ANQGSEA, per germline. The CDR3 totals 14 residues. The CDR3 region has the DNA TGCAGCGTTGAAGATGACAGGAGTTCCTACGAGCAGTACTTC. Amino acid sequence: CSVEDDRSSYEQYF.

V and J are TRBV19 and TRBJ2-2, with a possible D match to TRBD2 (6 bases). Trimming pared 8 bases from V and 5 bases from J, leaving 18 bases between. This CDR3 contains 15 residues. Germline CDR1 reads LNHDA; CDR2 reads SQIVND (reference sequence). The CDR3 DNA sequence: TGTGCCAGTCGTTCAGCGGGCACTCGGACCGGGGAGCTGTTTTTT. The encoded protein is CASRSAGTRTGELFF.

CDR3 coding DNA: TGTGCCAGCAGATCCACAGGGGGCCCCAAAAACATTCAGTACTTC. Translated, it gives CASRSTGGPKNIQYF. The gene calls are TRBV28 and TRBJ2-4; 9 nucleotides line up with TRBD1. Germline lookup yields CDR1 MDHEN and CDR2 SYDVKM. The ends lost 6 bases at V and 2 bases at J; junction bases unmatched: 5. CDR3 length: 15 residues. Using reference TRBV28 and TRBJ2-4 for the parts outside the CDR3, the full variable domain is DVKVTQSSRYLVKRTGEKVFLECVQDMDHENMFWYRQDPGLGLRLIYFSYDVKMKEKGDIPEGYSVSREKKERFSLILESASTNQTSMYLCASRSTGGPKNIQYFGAGTRLSVL.

The rearrangement joins TRBV5-4 to TRBJ2-1, with 10 bases that match TRBD1. The CDR3 is made up of 15 amino acids. The V gene's germline CDR1 is SGHNT and CDR2 YYREEE (reference sequence). After removal of 5 bases from V and 3 bases from J, the junction contained 5 bases not matched to a gene. DNA for the CDR3: TGTGCCAGCAGAAAGACAGGGGGCAACTACAATGAGCAGTTCTTC. This translates into CASRKTGGNYNEQFF.

The chain combines TRBV5-1 with TRBJ1-1; 12 bases are shared with TRBD1. After removal of 3 bases from V and 11 bases from J, the junction contained 11 bases not matched to a gene. This CDR3 has 15 amino acids. Germline values: CDR1 SGHRS, CDR2 YFSETQ. In DNA, the CDR3 is TGCGCCAGCAGCTCGCCGGGACAGGGGGCGCGCGGTGCTTTCTTT. This gives the protein CASSSPGQGARGAFF.

The chain couples TRBV12-2 to TRBJ2-1; TRBD2 is the table's D call and was not checked against the DNA. TRBV12-2 is given as a pseudogene. The CDR3 has 16 amino acids. The CDR3 sequence: CASRNRPLAGYNEQFF. Here the CDR3 DNA reads TGTGCAAGTCGCAACAGACCTCTAGCGGGGTACAATGAGCAGTTCTTC.

This clone turned up a few times. V gene TRBV4-3 combines with J gene TRBJ1-2; 8 nucleotides line up with TRBD1. The junction had 3 bases not matched to a gene; V was cut back by 6 bases and J by 6 bases. The CDR3 loop spans 12 amino acids. Germline CDR1 and CDR2: LGHNA and YSLEER. The CDR3 sequence is CASRGTGDGYTF. The DNA for the CDR3 is TGCGCCAGCAGGGGGACAGGTGATGGCTACACCTTC.

The chain has TRBV21-1 and TRBJ1-6. TRBV21-1 is a listed pseudogene. The CDR3 is 16 residues long. This CDR3 reads CASSPHIGNGNSPLHF. Written as DNA, the CDR3 is TGTGCCAGCAGCCCCCATATCGGGAATGGTAATTCACCCCTCCACTTT.

V usage is TRBV2 and J usage is TRBJ2-7, with 9 bases fitting TRBD2. The germline V gene encodes CDR1 SNHLY and CDR2 FYNNEI. V shed 3 bases, J shed 2 bases, and the junction held 14 bases outside the gene matches. The CDR3 has 18 residues. This chain's CDR3 is CASSERAGTSQEAYEQYF. Written as DNA, the CDR3 is TGTGCCAGCAGTGAGCGTGCCGGGACTAGCCAAGAAGCCTACGAGCAGTACTTC.

The V call is TRBV6-6, the J call TRBJ2-7; TRBD1 matches at 7 bases. CDR1 MNHNY and CDR2 SVGAGI come from the germline V gene (reference sequence). Trimming cost V 5 bases and J 3 bases; bases outside gene matches: 10. The CDR3 runs 15 residues. CDR3 sequence reads: CASSAPTGANYEQYF. The CDR3 DNA follows: TGTGCCAGCAGTGCGCCCACAGGGGCAAACTACGAGCAGTACTTC.

The J gene is TRBJ2-1, the V gene TRBV29-1, with a possible D match to TRBD2 (6 bases). The ends were cut back, 3 bases at V and 9 bases at J, with 18 bases in the middle. This CDR3 comprises 14 residues. Germline V gives CDR1 SQVTM, CDR2 ANQGSEA. The CDR3 bases are TGCAGCGTTGAGCGAGGTGGAGGGTACGGTGAGCAGTTCTTC. This gives the protein CSVERGGGYGEQFF.

The chain carries TRBV4-3 and TRBJ2-2; D remains ambiguous. V was cut by 0 bases and J by 6 bases, with 8 bases left in between. The CDR3 sequence is 14 residues long. In germline, CDR1 is LGHNA, CDR2 YSLEER. In DNA, the CDR3 is TGCGCCAGCAGCCAAGAAAACTGGTCCGGGGAGCTGTTTTTT. It yields the protein CASSQENWSGELFF.

This clone was recorded only once. The genes are TRBV10-3 and TRBJ1-2, with a possible D match to TRBD1 (6 bases). CDR3 length equals 14 residues. The germline V gene has CDR1 ENHRY and CDR2 SYGVKD. V was trimmed by 5 bases and J by 3 bases, leaving 13 bases between them. CDR3 bases: TGTGCCATCAGTTTGGGGGGGCCGGACTATGGCTACACCTTC. Its protein is CAISLGGPDYGYTF.

This clone was counted between two and nine times. J is TRBJ1-1 and V is TRBV2; TRBD1 is a possible D gene (5 bases). V was cut by 8 bases and J by 1 base, with 20 bases left in between. This CDR3 spans 16 amino acids. Per germline, CDR1 SNHLY and CDR2 FYNNEI. This chain's CDR3 is CASFRRQLGGNTEAFF. The CDR3 DNA follows: TGTGCCAGCTTCCGGAGACAACTCGGGGGGAACACTGAAGCTTTCTTT.

The chain recombines TRBV7-8 with TRBJ2-1; TRBD2 is a possible D gene (6 bases). CDR1 SGHVS and CDR2 FQNEAQ come from the germline V gene. The CDR3 is 16 residues long. Trimming shortened V by 5 bases and J by 6 bases, and 20 bases separated the two germline ends. CDR3 nucleotides: TGTGCCAGCAGCCTGGTTGGGGGGACGGGCACCAATGAGCAGTTCTTC. It yields the protein CASSLVGGTGTNEQFF.

Points on this clone: Other DNA sequences in the same sample also yield this CDR3. V gene TRBV19 combines with J gene TRBJ1-2; D may be TRBD1 (6 bases). The CDR3 has 13 residues. The V gene's germline CDR1 is LNHDA and CDR2 SQIVND (reference sequence). The V end was cut by 5 bases, the J end by 4 bases, with 11 bases between. CDR3 loop: CASSPGGPYGYTF. The CDR3 DNA reads TGTGCCAGTAGTCCGGGGGGCCCCTATGGCTACACCTTC. Together with reference TRBV19 and TRBJ1-2, the CDR3 gives the full variable domain: DGGITQSPKYLFRKEGQNVTLSCEQNLNHDAMYWYRQDPGQGLRLIYYSQIVNDFQKGDIAEGYSVSREKKESFPLTVTSAQKNPTAFYLCASSPGGPYGYTFGSGTRLTVV.

The V and J genes are TRBV5-8 and TRBJ2-5, with no clear D. Trimming took off 0 bases at V and 4 bases at J, with 4 bases between the two ends. The CDR3 sequence is 12 residues long. In germline, CDR1 is SGHTS, CDR2 YDEGEE. The chain's CDR3 is CASSLARETQYF. The CDR3 coding sequence is TGTGCCAGCAGCTTGGCCAGAGAGACCCAGTACTTC.

The V gene is TRBV10-3, the J gene TRBJ2-3; 9 nucleotides line up with TRBD2. V was clipped by 2 bases and J by 0 bases; unmatched bases: 9. This CDR3 spans 18 amino acids. The germline V gene encodes CDR1 ENHRY and CDR2 SYGVKD. The DNA for the CDR3 is TGTGCCATCAGTGAGGCCCCACGACTAGCGGCTAGCACAGATACGCAGTATTTT. Encoded protein: CAISEAPRLAASTDTQYF.

This clone occurred a few times. V is TRBV9 and J is TRBJ1-6; D is perhaps TRBD1 (6 bases). Per the germline V gene, CDR1 is SGDLS and CDR2 is YYNGEE. Trimming stripped 4 bases from V and 7 bases from J, with 21 bases between. This CDR3 comprises 17 residues. CDR3 DNA: TGTGCCAGCAGCACCTCCTCCACAGACAGGATCAATTCACCCCTCCACTTT. Translating gives CASSTSSTDRINSPLHF.

This rearrangement joins TRBV7-2 to TRBJ1-6; D not resolved. This CDR3 comprises 12 residues. V was trimmed by 6 bases and J by 8 bases, leaving 8 bases between them. CDR1 is SGHTA and CDR2 is FQGNSA in the germline V gene. CDR3 in amino acids: CASSYGHSPLHF. As DNA, the CDR3 is TGTGCCAGCAGTTATGGGCATTCACCCCTCCACTTT.

The chain uses TRBV30 and TRBJ2-1, with 10 bases fitting TRBD2. The CDR3 totals 15 residues. Germline V gene lookup returns CDR1 GTSNPN and CDR2 SVGIG (reference sequence). V trimming: 2 bases; J trimming: 2 bases; junction bases outside the gene matches: 3. In DNA, the CDR3 is TGTGCCTGGAGTCATCTAGCGGGAGCCTACAATGAGCAGTTCTTC. This codes for CAWSHLAGAYNEQFF.

V and J are TRBV6-2 or TRBV6-3 and TRBJ2-5; 14 bases line up with TRBD2. J was trimmed by 5 bases and V by 4 bases; bases with no gene match: 9. This CDR3 has 17 amino acids. Germline-derived CDR1 and CDR2 are MNHEY and SVGEGT. The CDR3 sequence: CASSFVSGLAGVETQYF. The CDR3 DNA follows: TGTGCCAGCAGTTTTGTTTCGGGACTAGCGGGAGTGGAGACCCAGTACTTC.

The J gene is TRBJ2-1, the V gene TRBV7-2; TRBD2 aligns across 8 bases. The V gene end was trimmed by 1 base and the J gene end by 9 bases; junction bases not matched to a gene: 8. This CDR3 contains 15 residues. Germline V gene data show CDR1 as SGHTA and CDR2 as FQGNSA. The CDR3 bases are TGTGCCAGCAGCTTAGTGCAAGCGGGAGTGGGTGAGCAGTTCTTC. Its protein is CASSLVQAGVGEQFF. Variable domain in full (rest from reference TRBV7-2 and TRBJ2-1): GAGVSQSPSNKVTEKGKDVELRCDPISGHTALYWYRQSLGQGLEFLIYFQGNSAPDKSGLPSDRFSAERTGGSVSTLTIQRTQQEDSAVYLCASSLVQAGVGEQFFGPGTRLTVL.

This clone has a handful of counts. CDR3 amino acids: CATSEAGTGGRNQPQHF. CDR3 in DNA: TGTGCCACCAGTGAAGCCGGGACAGGGGGTCGTAATCAGCCCCAGCATTTT. The chain is built from TRBV24-1 and TRBJ1-5; TRBD1 matches 11 bases. Germline V gives CDR1 KGHDR, CDR2 SFDVKD. The CDR3 spans 17 residues. V lost 4 bases and J lost 4; bases outside the gene matches: 8.